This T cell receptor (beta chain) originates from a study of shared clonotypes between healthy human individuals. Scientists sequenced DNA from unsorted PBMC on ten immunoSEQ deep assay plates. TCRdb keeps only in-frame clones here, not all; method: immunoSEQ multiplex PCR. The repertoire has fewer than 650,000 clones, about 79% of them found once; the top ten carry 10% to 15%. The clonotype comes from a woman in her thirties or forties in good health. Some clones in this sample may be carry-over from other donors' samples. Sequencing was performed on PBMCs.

The CDR3 reads CASSLTAGGITDTQYF. Here the CDR3 DNA reads TGTGCCAGCAGCTTAACCGCGGGAGGGATCACAGATACGCAGTATTTT. The rearrangement joins TRBV5-4 to TRBJ2-3; 9 bases map to TRBD2. The J segment lost 2 bases and the V segment lost 2 bases, leaving 6 bases of the junction unmatched. The germline V gene has CDR1 SGHNT and CDR2 YYREEE (reference sequence). This CDR3 is built from 16 residues.